This entry lists 16 T cell receptor beta chains sequenced from one sample in a study of shared clonotypes between healthy human individuals. Sequenced by immunoSEQ multiplex PCR; TCRdb stores in-frame clones only, minus some. The sample lists roughly 510,000 clones; over 75% were seen once. Sequencing was carried out using PBMCs. These receptors were obtained from a woman in her thirties or forties in good health. Some clones in this sample may be carry-over from other donors' samples.

The V and J genes are TRBV15 and TRBJ1-2; D uncertain. Trimming took off 1 base at V and 4 bases at J, with 10 bases between the two ends. Per the germline V gene, CDR1 is LNHNV and CDR2 is YYDKDF (reference sequence). The CDR3 has 14 residues. The CDR3 DNA reads as TGTGCCACCAGCAGAGGTGCAGTCTCCTATGGCTACACCTTC. Protein product: CATSRGAVSYGYTF.

V and J are TRBV4-3 and TRBJ2-7; 7 nucleotides match TRBD2. Germline V gene lookup returns CDR1 LGHNA and CDR2 YSLEER. The CDR3 loop spans 14 amino acids. V shed 3 bases and J 2 bases; nucleotides not matched to a gene: 4. CDR3 nucleotides: TGCGCCAGCAGCCAGAGCGGGGCGGCCTACGAGCAGTACTTC. Protein product: CASSQSGAAYEQYF.

This clone was observed a handful of times. This chain connects TRBV19 to TRBJ2-7; TRBD2 agrees at 9 bases. The V gene end was trimmed by 7 bases and the J gene end by 5 bases; junction bases not matched to a gene: 15. CDR1 is LNHDA, CDR2 SQIVND, per germline (reference sequence). This CDR3 has 16 residues. For the CDR3, the DNA is TGTGCCAGTATGCGGGTAGCGGGAGATCGGTACGACGAGCAGTACTTC. Translating it yields CASMRVAGDRYDEQYF.

J is TRBJ1-1 and V is TRBV7-8, with TRBD1 matching 8 bases. The ends lost 3 bases at V and 5 bases at J; junction bases unmatched: 5. This CDR3 contains 14 residues. Germline V CDR1 and CDR2: SGHVS, FQNEAQ. The CDR3 DNA reads as TGTGCCAGCAGCTTCTCAGGGGGCCGAACTGAAGCTTTCTTT. This codes for CASSFSGGRTEAFF.

The CDR3 region has the DNA TGCGCCAGCAGCAAACCTCCGGGCCCGGGGGCTGAAGCTTTCTTT. It translates to CASSKPPGPGAEAFF. The chain has TRBV4-1 and TRBJ1-1; tentative D call: TRBD1 (5 bases). Looked up from germline, CDR1 is MGHRA and CDR2 is YSYEKL. The CDR3 extends over 15 amino acids. The V end lost 5 bases, the J end lost 6 bases, and 19 bases lay between the germline ends.

The sample holds many counts of this clone. J is TRBJ2-5 and V is TRBV7-2, with no clear D. This CDR3 region has 14 residues. Germline V lookup: CDR1 SGHTA, CDR2 FQGNSA. V dropped 5 bases and J dropped 1 base, with 11 bases sitting between them. CDR3 in amino acids: CASSPPGVQETQYF. As DNA, the CDR3 is TGTGCCAGCAGCCCACCAGGTGTCCAAGAGACCCAGTACTTC. Based on the CDR3 plus reference TRBV7-2 and TRBJ2-5, the full variable domain is GAGVSQSPSNKVTEKGKDVELRCDPISGHTALYWYRQSLGQGLEFLIYFQGNSAPDKSGLPSDRFSAERTGGSVSTLTIQRTQQEDSAVYLCASSPPGVQETQYFGPGTRLLVL.

This clone was counted a single time. The rearrangement uses TRBV28 and TRBJ2-7; 9 positions agree with TRBD1. The CDR3 extends over 15 amino acids. CDR1 MDHEN and CDR2 SYDVKM come from the germline V gene. Trimming took 4 bases from V and 3 from J; bases not matched to a gene: 7. As DNA, the CDR3 is TGTGCCAGCAGTTCGACAGGGGGGGGATACTACGAGCAGTACTTC. Translating it yields CASSSTGGGYYEQYF.

The chain recombines TRBV5-5 with TRBJ1-5, with D possibly being TRBD1 (5 bases). V was pared by 2 bases and J by 2 bases, with 8 bases between. CDR3 length: 14 amino acids. Germline V gene sequence: CDR1 SGHKS, CDR2 YYEKEE (reference sequence). CDR3 sequence: CASSFGRGNQPQHF. As DNA, the CDR3 is TGTGCCAGCAGCTTTGGCAGGGGCAATCAGCCCCAGCATTTT.

CDR3 protein: CASSIGGGATNEKLFF. The CDR3, as DNA: TGTGCCAGCAGTATCGGTGGTGGGGCGACTAATGAAAAACTGTTTTTT. This chain links TRBV28 with TRBJ1-4, with D perhaps matching TRBD1 (5 bases). Germline loops: CDR1 MDHEN, CDR2 SYDVKM. Trimming removed 5 bases at V and 2 bases at J, with 15 bases between. The CDR3 sequence is 16 residues long. The whole variable domain, remainder taken from reference TRBV28 and TRBJ1-4, is DVKVTQSSRYLVKRTGEKVFLECVQDMDHENMFWYRQDPGLGLRLIYFSYDVKMKEKGDIPEGYSVSREKKERFSLILESASTNQTSMYLCASSIGGGATNEKLFFGSGTQLSVL.

The CDR3 is CASLGQTGRTEAFF. For the CDR3, the DNA is TGTGCCAGCCTGGGACAGACGGGACGCACTGAAGCTTTCTTT. The rearrangement uses TRBV6-1 and TRBJ1-1; 7 nucleotides agree with TRBD1. J lost 4 bases, V lost 8 bases, and 10 bases had no gene match. The CDR3 consists of 14 residues. Germline V gene data show CDR1 as MNHNS and CDR2 as SASEGT.

This rearrangement joins TRBV28 to TRBJ2-7; TRBD2 matches at 9 bases. J was trimmed by 6 bases and V by 5 bases; bases with no gene match: 14. The germline gives CDR1 MDHEN, CDR2 SYDVKM. The CDR3 covers 16 residues. CDR3 nucleotide sequence: TGTGCCAGCAGTCCCCTTAGCAAGGGACTAGCTGGCGAGCAGTACTTC. Protein sequence: CASSPLSKGLAGEQYF.

The rearrangement links TRBV19 to TRBJ1-1; D is unresolved. The germline CDR1 and CDR2 sequences are LNHDA and SQIVND (reference sequence). The CDR3 length is 12 residues. V lost 1 base and J lost 5, with 5 bases in between. This chain's CDR3 is CASSIGMTEAFF. In DNA form, the CDR3 reads TGTGCCAGTAGTATAGGAATGACTGAAGCTTTCTTT.

The chain couples TRBV7-2 to TRBJ1-1, with D perhaps TRBD1 (6 bases). V lost 6 bases and J lost 5, with 16 bases in between. The germline CDR1 and CDR2 sequences are SGHTA and FQGNSA. The CDR3 spans 14 residues. The CDR3 reads CASSTLGAYTEAFF. CDR3 nucleotide sequence: TGTGCCAGCAGTACCCTGGGGGCGTATACTGAAGCTTTCTTT. The complete variable domain, with remaining parts taken from reference TRBV7-2 and TRBJ1-1, reads GAGVSQSPSNKVTEKGKDVELRCDPISGHTALYWYRQSLGQGLEFLIYFQGNSAPDKSGLPSDRFSAERTGGSVSTLTIQRTQQEDSAVYLCASSTLGAYTEAFFGQGTRLTVV.

V and J are TRBV4-3 and TRBJ1-6; the match to TRBD1 covers 8 bases. CDR3 length: 16 residues. Trimming removed 1 base from V and 8 bases from J; junction bases left unmatched: 7. The germline gives CDR1 LGHNA, CDR2 YSLEER. The CDR3 DNA reads as TGCGCCAGCAGCCAAGGGTATGGACAGGGAGATTCACCCCTCCACTTT. Its translation is CASSQGYGQGDSPLHF.

The chain employs TRBV7-2 and TRBJ2-1; D perhaps matches TRBD1 (6 bases). The length of the CDR3 is 15 residues. V was clipped by 4 bases and J by 6 bases, with 16 bases between them. CDR1 is SGHTA, CDR2 FQGNSA, per germline. The CDR3: CASSSGASYLNEQFF. CDR3 nucleotides: TGTGCCAGCAGCTCAGGGGCTAGCTACCTCAATGAGCAGTTCTTC.

DNA of the CDR3: TGTGCCAGCAGTCCTAGCGGAGGGGGGGAGCTGTTTTTT. Protein sequence: CASSPSGGGELFF. The genes are TRBV28 and TRBJ2-2, with TRBD2 identical over 7 bases. The V segment lost 5 bases and the J segment 8 bases; nucleotides outside the gene matches: 5. This CDR3 is built from 13 residues. Per germline, CDR1 MDHEN and CDR2 SYDVKM.